Below are 28 T cell receptor beta chains sequenced from a single sample in a study of T cells in Graves' hyperthyroidism and ophthalmopathy. From RNA transcripts, TCR beta CDR3 regions were amplified. RT-PCR in the first round (using the HTBI primer set) targeted the TCR CDR3. Using its own MiXCR run on the multiplex PCR reads, TCRdb lists one record per CDR3 protein. Found here are over 45,000 distinct CDR3 sequences, approximately 48% of them singletons; the top ten hold just over 9%. Specimen: blood. These receptors all come from a woman between 50 and 59 years old with Graves' ophthalmopathy.

The chain couples TRBV9 to TRBJ2-1, with 10 bases that match TRBD2. The V gene end was trimmed by 1 base and the J gene end by 9 bases; junction bases not matched to a gene: 7. The CDR3 runs to 15 residues. The germline CDR1 and CDR2 sequences are SGDLS and YYNGEE. The CDR3 sequence: CASSVSGLANGEQFF. The CDR3 DNA follows: TGTGCCAGCAGCGTATCGGGACTAGCGAATGGTGAGCAGTTCTTC. The full variable domain, its missing parts supplied by reference TRBV9 and TRBJ2-1, is DSGVTQTPKHLITATGQRVTLRCSPRSGDLSVYWYQQSLDQGLQFLIQYYNGEERAKGNILERFSAQQFPDLHSELNLSSLELGDSALYFCASSVSGLANGEQFFGPGTRLTVL.

The V and J genes are TRBV7-2 and TRBJ1-5; D perhaps matches TRBD1 (5 bases). The CDR3 totals 16 residues. Germline lookup yields CDR1 SGHTA and CDR2 FQGNSA. The V end lost 1 base, the J end lost 6 bases, and 16 bases lay between the germline ends. CDR3 in DNA: TGTGCCAGCAGCTTAGGGGGGACCCGGGAGGCTCAGCCCCAGCATTTT. It specifies CASSLGGTREAQPQHF.

In nucleotides, the CDR3 is TGTGCCAGCAGGGGGGCAGGGACTAATGAAAAACTGTTTTTT. It is translated as CASRGAGTNEKLFF. The chain has TRBV6-6 and TRBJ1-4; D is possibly TRBD1 (6 bases). V lost 6 bases and J lost 2, with 10 bases in between. This CDR3 spans 14 amino acids. Germline V gene lookup returns CDR1 MNHNY and CDR2 SVGAGI (reference sequence).

This clonotype was observed at least ten times. The chain links TRBV5-4 to TRBJ1-4; a weak D match, TRBD1 (5 bases). V dropped 4 bases and J dropped 8 bases, with 12 bases sitting between them. The CDR3 length is 13 residues. Germline V gene sequence: CDR1 SGHNT, CDR2 YYREEE (reference sequence). Here the CDR3 reads CASSGGSGEKLFF. The CDR3 DNA sequence: TGTGCCAGCAGCGGGGGAAGTGGAGAAAAACTGTTTTTT.

This clonotype was seen a few times. A junction boundary mismatches the germline segment, possibly from a read error. The rearrangement joins TRBV24-1 to TRBJ2-4; D not certain. Per the germline V gene, CDR1 is KGHDR and CDR2 is SFDVKD. The CDR3 sequence is 15 residues long. This CDR3 is CATSDVAGDKNTQYF. In nucleotides, the CDR3 is TGTGCCACCAGTGATGTAGCTGGTGACAAAAACACTCAGTATTTC.

Ten or more counts support this clonotype. The V call is TRBV5-6, the J call TRBJ2-3; 7 nucleotides agree with TRBD2. The CDR3 runs to 16 residues. Germline assignment: CDR1 SGHDT and CDR2 YYEEEE. J lost 2 bases, V lost 1 base, and 7 bases had no gene match. The DNA of the CDR3 is TGTGCCAGCAGCTTGCTCCCTGGGGGGGTCACAGATACGCAGTATTTT. Amino acid sequence: CASSLLPGGVTDTQYF.

The chain is built from TRBV5-1 and TRBJ2-5, with 9 positions matching TRBD2. Germline CDR1 reads SGHRS; CDR2 reads YFSETQ. J was trimmed by 5 bases and V by 0 bases; bases with no gene match: 5. The CDR3 sequence is 15 residues long. The CDR3: CASSLGGTSSETQYF. In DNA form, the CDR3 reads TGCGCCAGCAGCTTGGGCGGGACTAGCAGCGAGACCCAGTACTTC.

The CDR3 is CASSLGATGTNTQYF. CDR3 nucleotide sequence: TGTGCCAGCAGCTTAGGCGCGACCGGCACCAATACGCAGTATTTT. The rearrangement joins TRBV7-2 to TRBJ2-3; D is uncertain. Germline V gives CDR1 SGHTA, CDR2 FQGNSA. The CDR3 consists of 15 residues. Trimming took off 1 base at V and 7 bases at J, with 15 bases between the two ends.

This clonotype was picked up one time. V and J are TRBV9 and TRBJ2-7; unclear D gene. CDR1 and CDR2 (germline): SGDLS, YYNGEE. This CDR3 contains 13 residues. CDR3 protein: CTNSASGNYEQYF. In DNA, the CDR3 is TGTACCAACAGCGCCTCCGGCAACTACGAGCAGTACTTC.

The V call is TRBV6-6, the J call TRBJ2-5, with D possibly TRBD2 on 7 matching bases. CDR3 length: 14 amino acids. CDR1 MNHNY and CDR2 SVGAGI come from the germline V gene (reference sequence). With 2 bases removed from V and 9 bases from J, the gap between germline ends came to 16 bases. CDR3 sequence (DNA): TGTGCCAGCAGTTACCTGTGGCGGGGGCGCGCCCAGTACTTC. It is translated as CASSYLWRGRAQYF.

This clonotype has at least ten counts. The V call is TRBV19, the J call TRBJ2-3, with TRBD2 matching 14 bases. The CDR3 is 16 residues long. Trimming removed 6 bases from V and 7 bases from J; junction bases left unmatched: 9. CDR1 is LNHDA, CDR2 SQIVND, per germline (reference sequence). As DNA, the CDR3 is TGTGCCAGTAGGGCTCGGACTAGCGGGGGGACTTATACGCAGTATTTT. It encodes CASRARTSGGTYTQYF.

The rearrangement uses TRBV7-6 and TRBJ2-3; maybe TRBD2 (6 bases). Trimming cost V 6 bases and J 2 bases, with 33 bases left between them. The length of the CDR3 is 21 residues. The germline V gene encodes CDR1 SGHVS and CDR2 FNYEAQ. The DNA of the CDR3 is TGTGCCAGCAGGCTCCCCCCGGGTGCAGGAGATCCGGGAGCTTCCACAGATACGCAGTATTTT. Translated, it gives CASRLPPGAGDPGASTDTQYF.

This chain uses TRBV20-1 with TRBJ2-1, with TRBD2 matching over 11 bases. The assigned J gene may be wrong: the sequence end matches TRBJ2-7 better. This CDR3 is built from 13 residues. The germline gives CDR1 DFQATT, CDR2 SNEGSKA (reference sequence). The CDR3 protein is CSAPTSGVYEQYF. The CDR3 DNA reads as TGCAGTGCTCCGACTAGCGGGGTTTACGAGCAGTACTTC.

V usage is TRBV25-1 and J usage is TRBJ1-5; D perhaps matches TRBD1 (5 bases). Germline loops: CDR1 MGHDK, CDR2 SYGVNS. This CDR3 region has 15 residues. V gave up 4 bases and J gave up 3 bases, with 13 bases separating them. The CDR3 protein is CASSVPWGFNQPQHF. CDR3 in DNA: TGTGCCAGCAGTGTCCCATGGGGCTTCAATCAGCCCCAGCATTTT.

This clonotype showed up many times. This rearrangement joins TRBV19 to TRBJ1-2; D gene unclear. From germline, CDR1 is LNHDA and CDR2 SQIVND (reference sequence). Trimming took off 1 base at V and 0 bases at J, with 15 bases between the two ends. This CDR3 is 17 amino acids long. In DNA form, the CDR3 reads TGTGCCAGTAGTATAGTCGGCAGCCCCCCAGCTAACTATGGCTACACCTTC. It codes for CASSIVGSPPANYGYTF.

For this clonotype: Mismatch with germline at one junction end may stem from a read error. The V and J genes are TRBV7-8 and TRBJ1-1, with D unresolved. Germline lookup yields CDR1 SGHVS and CDR2 FQNEAQ. This CDR3 spans 15 amino acids. The CDR3: CASSAESSEKTETFF. The CDR3 DNA follows: TGTGCCAGCAGCGCCGAGAGTAGTGAAAAGACTGAAACTTTCTTT.

The rearrangement joins TRBV12-2 to TRBJ2-5. TRBV12-2 is an annotated pseudogene. The CDR3 length is 14 residues. The CDR3 protein is CASRLGLSGETQYF. CDR3 bases: TGTGCAAGTCGCTTGGGTTTATCCGGAGAGACCCAGTACTTC.

In its sample, this clonotype was seen once. The rearrangement links TRBV9 to TRBJ1-6, with 10 nucleotides matching TRBD1. Trimming cost V 2 bases and J 5 bases; bases outside gene matches: 4. This CDR3 is built from 16 residues. Germline V gene data show CDR1 as SGDLS and CDR2 as YYNGEE. CDR3 protein: CASSVTGGTNNSPLHF. The CDR3 DNA reads TGTGCCAGCAGCGTGACAGGGGGCACCAATAATTCACCCCTCCACTTT.

In the case of this clonotype: A much more abundant neighbour one base away suggests this may be a read error. The gene calls are TRBV7-9 and TRBJ2-5; D is unclear. In germline, CDR1 is SEHNR, CDR2 FQNEAQ (reference sequence). The CDR3 length is 15 residues. The CDR3 coding sequence is TGCGCCAGCAGCTCCAGGACCACCCTACAAGAGACCCAGTACTTC. Its translation is CASSSRTTLQETQYF.

About this clonotype itself: A much larger clone sits a single nucleotide away, making a read error possible. The chain is built from TRBV6-2 or TRBV6-3 and TRBJ2-3; 12 nucleotides match TRBD2. Per germline, CDR1 MNHEY and CDR2 SVGEGT. There are 16 residues in the CDR3. J gave up 10 bases and V 6 bases, and 14 bases lay outside the gene matches. CDR3 sequence (DNA): TGTGCCAGCAGCAAAGGCAGACTAGCGGGAGTTGATTCGCAGTATTTT. It yields the protein CASSKGRLAGVDSQYF.

This clonotype was found many times. The rearrangement joins TRBV6-5 to TRBJ2-7, with 9 bases aligning to TRBD1. CDR3 length: 16 amino acids. V lost 6 bases and J lost 0; bases outside the gene matches: 9. The germline V gene has CDR1 MNHEY and CDR2 SVGAGI. This chain's CDR3 is CASSNPGTGSSYEQYF. In DNA form, the CDR3 reads TGTGCCAGCAGCAACCCCGGGACAGGGAGCTCCTACGAGCAGTACTTC.

A word on this clonotype: This may come from a read error, since a much larger clone is one base off. The V and J genes are TRBV12-3 or TRBV12-4 and TRBJ2-2; D gene uncertain. CDR3 length: 14 residues. Deletions cut 7 bases from V and 4 bases from J, with 13 bases between. CDR3: CASMELAPTGELFF. As DNA, the CDR3 is TGTGCCAGCATGGAGTTGGCCCCCACCGGGGAGCTGTTTTTT.

With regard to this clonotype: The junction departs from germline at one end; a sequencing error may be responsible. The J gene is TRBJ2-5, the V gene TRBV20-1; possibly TRBD2 for D (6 bases). CDR3 size: 14 residues. Germline CDR1 is DFQATT and CDR2 is SNEGSKA (reference sequence). CDR3 coding DNA: TGCAGTGCTAATGGGGGAGGAGTACGCGAGACCCAGCACTTC. Protein product: CSANGGGVRETQHF.

In its sample, this clonotype is large. The CDR3: CASSYAPPTSSEVYEQYF. Written as DNA, the CDR3 is TGTGCCAGCAGTTACGCACCACCGACTAGCTCAGAGGTCTACGAGCAGTACTTC. This chain uses TRBV6-5 with TRBJ2-7; 7 nucleotides match TRBD2. The CDR3 is 18 residues long. After removal of 2 bases from V and 3 bases from J, the junction contained 16 bases not matched to a gene. CDR1 and CDR2 from the germline V gene are MNHEY and SVGAGI.

The chain carries TRBV19 and TRBJ2-7, with D tentatively TRBD2 (6 bases). Trimming cost V 1 base and J 2 bases, with 18 bases left between them. The CDR3 runs 17 residues. Germline loops: CDR1 LNHDA, CDR2 SQIVND (reference sequence). CDR3 residues: CASSIAATGGTAYEQYF. CDR3 DNA sequence: TGTGCCAGTAGTATAGCGGCTACCGGCGGGACCGCCTACGAGCAGTACTTC.

This chain joins TRBV25-1 and TRBJ1-6; the D is unclear. Per germline, CDR1 MGHDK and CDR2 SYGVNS. The CDR3 spans 11 residues. V was clipped by 8 bases and J by 1 base, with 0 bases between them. CDR3 residues: CASSYNSPLHF. DNA of the CDR3: TGTGCCAGCTCCTATAATTCACCCCTCCACTTT.

The sample holds many counts of this clonotype. A junction boundary mismatches the germline segment, possibly from a read error. The rearrangement links TRBV20-1 to TRBJ2-3; D may correspond to TRBD1 or TRBD2 (5 bases each). Per germline, CDR1 DFQATT and CDR2 SNEGSKA (reference sequence). This CDR3 is built from 13 residues. CDR3 in amino acids: CSARDPSVDTQYF. CDR3 bases: TGCAGCGCTAGGGACCCCAGTGTTGATACGCAGTATTTT.

This clonotype has at least ten counts. CDR3 nucleotides: TGCAGTGCGACTCTAGCGGGAGGCCCCCAGGGGGGAGATACGCAGTATTTT. It is translated as CSATLAGGPQGGDTQYF. The chain carries TRBV20-1 and TRBJ2-3; 11 bases align to TRBD2. V dropped 6 bases and J dropped 5; count of bases not matched to a gene: 16. The CDR3 totals 17 residues. Germline V CDR1 and CDR2: DFQATT, SNEGSKA (reference sequence).